Listed below are T cell receptor beta chains from one sample, sequenced in a study of cytomegalovirus exposure and HLA in healthy donors. Libraries were prepared by immunoSEQ multiplex PCR; TCRdb keeps only in-frame clonotypes and omits some of them. This sample has 160,000 or so clones; roughly 84% occur once, and the top ten carry approximately 1.5%. Input material: PBMCs. The receptors stem from a woman in her late teens or twenties in good health and CMV-seronegative. The CDR3 runs from the conserved cysteine through the conserved F or W. Each record gives: J gene, clone size, D gene, V gene, CDR3 protein, CDR3 DNA. The D gene is left open where the match is weak. Not all rows give a size; the values are once, few, many and, for expanded clones, a class.

TRBJ1-1 | NA | NA | TRBV19 | CASTLKGTPMNTEAFF | TGTGCCAGTACCCTGAAGGGGACACCCATGAACACTGAAGCTTTCTTT
TRBJ2-2 | NA | NA | TRBV5-4 | CASTRGGGRLNTGELFF | TGTGCCAGCACCCGTGGGGGCGGCAGACTGAACACCGGGGAGCTGTTTTTT
TRBJ2-5 | NA | NA | TRBV4-2 | CASSPDSQETQYF | TGTGCCAGCAGCCCTGACAGCCAAGAGACCCAGTACTTC
TRBJ2-2 | once | NA | TRBV7-9 | CASSPPLRRGGITGELFF | TGTGCCAGCAGCCCACCCCTCAGGAGGGGTGGTATCACCGGGGAGCTGTTTTTT
TRBJ2-7 | NA | NA | TRBV7-8 | CASSSRSSTYEQYF | TGTGCCAGCAGTTCGCGGTCTTCCACCTACGAGCAGTACTTC
TRBJ1-1 | NA | TRBD1 | TRBV9 | CASSVALGQEAFF | TGTGCCAGCAGCGTAGCTCTGGGACAGGAAGCTTTCTTT
TRBJ2-7 | few | TRBD2 | TRBV6-1 | CASVLGGLRGEQYF | TGTGCCAGCGTGCTGGGGGGGTTGAGGGGCGAGCAGTACTTC
TRBJ2-3 | few | NA | TRBV6-5 | CASSPGMEGDTQYF | TGTGCCAGCAGTCCCGGAATGGAGGGAGATACGCAGTATTTT
TRBJ1-1 | NA | NA | TRBV2 | CASSPGGAGHTEAFF | TGTGCCAGCAGCCCCGGGGGGGCCGGCCACACTGAAGCTTTCTTT
TRBJ1-3 | NA | NA | TRBV5-1 | CASTEPGGNTIYF | TGCGCCAGCACCGAACCGGGGGGAAACACCATATATTTT
TRBJ2-5 | NA | TRBD2 | TRBV7-9 | CSSSLLAGGRKTQYF | TGTTCCAGCAGCTTACTAGCGGGGGGGCGAAAGACCCAGTACTTC
TRBJ1-6 | NA | TRBD1 | TRBV15 | CATSRRLSPGTGVSSYNSPLHF | TGTGCCACCAGCCGAAGACTGAGCCCCGGGACAGGGGTCAGCTCCTATAATTCACCCCTCCACTTT
TRBJ1-5 | few | NA | TRBV6-5 | CASSKEGTSNQPQHF | TGTGCCAGCAGTAAGGAGGGGACCAGCAATCAGCCCCAGCATTTT
TRBJ2-5 | NA | TRBD1 | TRBV5-4 | CASSRTGQNQETQYF | TGTGCCAGCAGCCGAACGGGACAGAACCAAGAGACCCAGTACTTC
TRBJ2-1 | NA | TRBD2 | TRBV28 | CASSWRTRWEGILNNEQFF | TGTGCCAGCAGTTGGAGAACCAGATGGGAGGGGATACTGAACAATGAGCAGTTCTTC
TRBJ2-1 | NA | NA | TRBV5-8 | CASSSGQPYNEQFF | TGTGCCAGCAGTTCAGGACAGCCCTACAATGAGCAGTTCTTC
TRBJ1-1 | NA | NA | TRBV5-1 | CASSPMTGNTEAFF | TGCGCCAGCAGCCCTATGACAGGGAACACTGAAGCTTTCTTT